Each of the 8 T cell receptor beta chains below was sequenced from the same sample in a study of identical twins. TCRdb fed the 5' RACE reads into MiXCR, producing one record per CDR3 protein. The table shows some 760,000 distinct CDR3 sequences, with about 20% occurring only once. This same sample was also taken into another study, of T cells expressing NK-cell markers.

The source material was PBMCs. These TCRs come from a woman under 30 in good health.

This clonotype showed up just a few times. The chain uses TRBV5-1 and TRBJ2-3; D is uncertain. The germline V and J ends were trimmed by 3 bases and 4 bases, with 9 bases remaining between them. Germline values: CDR1 SGHRS, CDR2 YFSETQ. This CDR3 comprises 13 residues. The CDR3 DNA reads as TGCGCCAGCAGCTGGGCTGGGCCAGATACGCAGTATTTT. Its translation: CASSWAGPDTQYF.

This sequence joins TRBV20-1 and TRBJ2-1; 9 bases fit TRBD2. The CDR3 length is 16 residues. The germline CDR1 and CDR2 sequences are DFQATT and SNEGSKA (reference sequence). The ends lost 3 bases at V and 8 bases at J; junction bases unmatched: 14. CDR3 sequence: CSASRLAGNVLDEQFF. DNA for the CDR3: TGCAGTGCTAGTCGGCTAGCGGGAAATGTTCTCGATGAGCAGTTCTTC.

This clonotype showed up just a few times. The chain combines TRBV20-1 with TRBJ2-5, with D possibly called TRBD1 or TRBD2 (5 bases each). Germline-derived CDR1 and CDR2 are DFQATT and SNEGSKA (reference sequence). CDR3 size: 12 residues. Trimming removed 8 bases from V and 4 bases from J, with 14 bases in between. The CDR3 loop is CSSGTDSETQYF. The CDR3 region has the DNA TGCAGTTCCGGGACGGATTCAGAGACCCAGTACTTC.

There are a few counts of this clonotype. The chain has TRBV10-3 and TRBJ2-3; D gene ambiguous. The V and J ends lost 4 bases and 2 bases respectively, with 4 bases between them. This CDR3 contains 12 residues. Germline V gene lookup returns CDR1 ENHRY and CDR2 SYGVKD. For the CDR3, the DNA is TGTGCCATCAGTGCTGTCACAGATACGCAGTATTTT. Translating it yields CAISAVTDTQYF.

This clonotype was detected only a few times. V is TRBV20-1 and J is TRBJ2-1, with 11 bases fitting TRBD2. Trimming took 6 bases from V and 3 from J; bases not matched to a gene: 13. Germline lookup yields CDR1 DFQATT and CDR2 SNEGSKA (reference sequence). The CDR3 is 17 amino acids. CDR3 coding DNA: TGCAGTGCCTTCGGAGGACTAGCGGGCCTGAGCTACAATGAGCAGTTCTTC. Translation gives CSAFGGLAGLSYNEQFF.

This clonotype was counted only a few times. The rearrangement joins TRBV7-9 to TRBJ1-2; the D gene is possibly TRBD1 (6 bases). CDR1 and CDR2 from the germline V gene are SEHNR and FQNEAQ (reference sequence). V was cut by 7 bases and J by 3 bases, with 15 bases left in between. CDR3 length equals 14 residues. DNA for the CDR3: TGTGCCAGCAACCCGGGTCACAGGGACTATGGCTACACCTTC. It specifies CASNPGHRDYGYTF.

This clonotype was seen a few times. J is TRBJ2-1 and V is TRBV11-2, with a possible D match to TRBD2 (6 bases). Germline lookup yields CDR1 SGHAT and CDR2 FQNNGV. V lost 5 bases to trimming and J lost 12 bases, with 11 bases between them. There are 11 residues in the CDR3. CDR3 in amino acids: CASSLTSMQFF. The DNA of the CDR3 is TGTGCCAGCAGCCTGACTAGTATGCAGTTCTTC.

V is TRBV10-3 and J is TRBJ1-1; D is ambiguous. In germline, CDR1 is ENHRY, CDR2 SYGVKD. Trimming stripped 3 bases from V and 6 bases from J, with 11 bases between. The CDR3 is 13 amino acids. The CDR3 bases are TGTGCCATCAGTGAAGGGAGGCTCCCTGAAGCTTTCTTT. Translated, it gives CAISEGRLPEAFF.